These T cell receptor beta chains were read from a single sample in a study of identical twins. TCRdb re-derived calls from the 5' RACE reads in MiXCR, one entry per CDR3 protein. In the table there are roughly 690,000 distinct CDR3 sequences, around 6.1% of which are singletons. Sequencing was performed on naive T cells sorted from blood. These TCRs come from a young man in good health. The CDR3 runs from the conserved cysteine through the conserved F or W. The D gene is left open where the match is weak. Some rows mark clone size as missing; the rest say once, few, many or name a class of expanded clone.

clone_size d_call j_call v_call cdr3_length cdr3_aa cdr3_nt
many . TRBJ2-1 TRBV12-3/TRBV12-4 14 CASKLGTSYNEQFF TGTGCCAGCAAACTAGGGACCTCCTACAATGAGCAGTTCTTC
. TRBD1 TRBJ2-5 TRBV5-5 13 CASSRNPWTGQYF TGTGCCAGCAGCCGGAACCCATGGACAGGGCAGTACTTC
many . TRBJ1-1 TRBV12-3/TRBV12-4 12 CASSLVGTEAFF TGTGCCAGCAGTTTAGTGGGCACTGAAGCTTTCTTT
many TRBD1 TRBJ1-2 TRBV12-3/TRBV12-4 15 CASSQTPGQGLGYTF TGTGCCAGCAGTCAGACTCCGGGACAGGGCTTAGGCTACACCTTC
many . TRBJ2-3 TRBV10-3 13 CAIMTGEMVAQYF TGTGCCATCATGACGGGAGAAATGGTCGCGCAGTATTTT
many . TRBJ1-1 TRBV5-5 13 CASSWGSNTEAFF TGTGCCAGCAGCTGGGGCTCGAACACTGAAGCTTTCTTT
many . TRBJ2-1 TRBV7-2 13 CASSLFSNNEQFF TGTGCCAGCAGCCTGTTCTCAAACAATGAGCAGTTCTTC
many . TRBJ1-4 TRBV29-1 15 CSVEDKRGKSIELFF TGCAGCGTTGAAGATAAACGGGGGAAGTCAATTGAACTGTTTTTT
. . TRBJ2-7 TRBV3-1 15 CASSQDEGPASEQYF TGTGCCAGCAGCCAAGATGAGGGACCAGCAAGTGAGCAGTACTTC
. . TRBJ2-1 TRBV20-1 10 CSANRNEQFF TGCAGTGCCAACCGGAATGAGCAGTTCTTC
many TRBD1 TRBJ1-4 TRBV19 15 CASSLTGTAAEKLFF TGTGCCAGTAGTCTCACAGGGACAGCCGCTGAAAAACTGTTTTTT
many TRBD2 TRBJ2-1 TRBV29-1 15 CSPKLAGLEYNEQFF TGCAGCCCGAAATTAGCGGGGCTAGAGTACAATGAGCAGTTCTTC
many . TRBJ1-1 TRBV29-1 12 CSVEVGGVEAFF TGCAGCGTTGAGGTCGGGGGGGTTGAAGCTTTCTTT
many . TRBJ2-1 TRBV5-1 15 CASSLEPDRGNEQFF TGCGCCAGCAGCTTGGAGCCCGATAGGGGCAATGAGCAGTTCTTC
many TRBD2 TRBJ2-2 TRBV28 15 CASSLRPSGTGELFF TGTGCCAGCAGTTTACGGCCTAGCGGAACCGGGGAGCTGTTTTTT
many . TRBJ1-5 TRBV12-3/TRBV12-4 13 CASSPRGAQPQHF TGTGCCAGCAGCCCTCGGGGGGCGCAGCCCCAGCATTTT
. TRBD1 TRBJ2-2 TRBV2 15 CASSGTGVSPGELFF TGTGCCAGCAGTGGGACAGGGGTTTCACCCGGGGAGCTGTTTTTT
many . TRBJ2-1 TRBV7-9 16 CASSSYAARYYNEQFF TGTGCCAGCAGCTCCTATGCGGCAAGATACTACAATGAGCAGTTCTTC
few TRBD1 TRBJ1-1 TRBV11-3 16 CASSPPRTGVHTEAFF TGTGCCAGCAGCCCCCCCAGGACAGGGGTTCACACTGAAGCTTTCTTT
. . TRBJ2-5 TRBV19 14 CASSTGDQAETQYF TGTGCCAGTAGTACAGGGGACCAAGCAGAGACCCAGTACTTC
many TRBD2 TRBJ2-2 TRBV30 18 CAWSVHYPGLAATGELFF TGTGCCTGGAGTGTACATTACCCGGGACTAGCGGCCACCGGGGAGCTGTTTTTT
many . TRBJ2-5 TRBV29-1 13 CSVEGRVAETQYF TGCAGCGTTGAAGGGAGGGTCGCGGAGACCCAGTACTTC
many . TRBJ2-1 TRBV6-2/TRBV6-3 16 CASSPTQRSSYNEQFF TGTGCCAGCAGTCCCACTCAGAGGAGCTCCTACAATGAGCAGTTCTTC
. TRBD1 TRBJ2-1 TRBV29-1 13 CSLRDRGWSEQFF TGCAGCCTCCGGGACAGGGGATGGAGTGAGCAGTTCTTC
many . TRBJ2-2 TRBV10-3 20 CAIRRVGQGVAGVGTGELFF TGTGCCATCAGACGAGTCGGACAGGGAGTAGCGGGAGTGGGCACCGGGGAGCTGTTTTTT
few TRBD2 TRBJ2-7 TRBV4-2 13 CASSLRREHEQYF TGTGCCAGCAGCCTACGGCGGGAGCACGAGCAGTACTTC
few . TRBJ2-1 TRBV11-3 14 CASSLFDRDNEQFF TGTGCCAGCAGCTTATTCGACCGGGACAATGAGCAGTTCTTC
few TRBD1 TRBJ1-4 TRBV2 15 CASSVGGTVNEKLFF TGTGCCAGCAGTGTCGGGGGGACAGTAAATGAAAAACTGTTTTTT
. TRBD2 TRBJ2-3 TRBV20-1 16 CSAPMRTSGLSDTQYF TGCAGTGCTCCTATGCGGACTAGCGGGTTGTCAGATACGCAGTATTTT
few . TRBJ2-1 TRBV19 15 CASSTGPILHNEQFF TGTGCCAGTAGTACGGGACCGATACTACACAATGAGCAGTTCTTC
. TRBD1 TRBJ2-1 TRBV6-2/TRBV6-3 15 CASSFPGQGVDEQFF TGTGCCAGCAGTTTTCCGGGACAGGGCGTCGATGAGCAGTTCTTC
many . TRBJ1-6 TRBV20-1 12 CSAPLNNSPLHF TGCAGTGCTCCCCTTAATAATTCACCCCTCCACTTT
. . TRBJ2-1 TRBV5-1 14 CASVGGGSYNEQFF TGCGCCAGCGTGGGAGGGGGGTCCTACAATGAGCAGTTCTTC
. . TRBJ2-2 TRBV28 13 CASSLRRNGELFF TGTGCCAGCAGTTTGCGCAGGAACGGGGAGCTGTTTTTT
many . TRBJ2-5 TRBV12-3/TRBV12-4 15 CASRLDRDFQETQYF TGTGCCAGCAGGCTGGACCGGGACTTCCAAGAGACCCAGTACTTC
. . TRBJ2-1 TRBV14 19 CASSQDPVGTASSYNEQFF TGTGCCAGCAGCCAAGACCCGGTTGGGACGGCGAGCTCCTACAATGAGCAGTTCTTC
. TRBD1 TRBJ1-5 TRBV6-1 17 CASSPHPQGQWSQPQHF TGTGCCAGCAGCCCACACCCACAGGGGCAATGGAGTCAGCCCCAGCATTTT
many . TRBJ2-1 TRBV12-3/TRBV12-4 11 CASRVANEQFF TGTGCCAGCAGGGTAGCCAATGAGCAGTTCTTC
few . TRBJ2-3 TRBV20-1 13 CSLVRSSTDTQYF TGCAGTCTAGTTCGCAGTAGCACAGATACGCAGTATTTT
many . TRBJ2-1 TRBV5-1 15 CASSEQSTGSNEQFF TGCGCCAGCAGCGAACAGTCAACTGGTTCGAATGAGCAGTTCTTC
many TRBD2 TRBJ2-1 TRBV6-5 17 CASSYSHGLAGGYEQFF TGTGCCAGCAGTTACTCCCACGGGCTAGCGGGAGGATATGAGCAGTTCTTC
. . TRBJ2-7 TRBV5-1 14 CASRSDQGVYEQYF TGCGCCAGCAGGTCCGATCAGGGAGTATACGAGCAGTACTTC